The 2 T cell receptor beta chains in this list originate from one sample, sequenced in a study of T cell clonality in common variable immunodeficiency. Profiled with immunoSEQ multiplex PCR; TCRdb holds only in-frame clones, not every one. Captured here are about 47,000 clones, none seen once; the top ten comprise around 6.3%. The sequenced sample consisted of peripheral blood mononuclear cells. The origin of the receptors is a person aged 18 to 70 in good health.

This clone was counted between two and nine times. The CDR3 extends 3 residues past the end of the read, so its final part is completed from the germline J gene. The gene calls are TRBV7-6 and TRBJ1-4; TRBD1 matches 7 bases. CDR1 SGHVS and CDR2 FNYEAQ come from the germline V gene. The CDR3 contains 14 residues. CDR3 bases read: TGTGCCAGCAGCCCGACAGGGTACAATTCACCA. Translation: CASSPTGYNSP. The whole CDR3 is CASSPTGYNSPLFF.

This clone was counted many times. The read falls 3 residues short of the CDR3 end, and the missing part is taken from the germline J gene. The chain couples TRBV20-1 to TRBJ2-4; 7 positions agree with TRBD2. The CDR3 extends over 16 amino acids. The germline CDR1 and CDR2 sequences are DFQATT and SNEGSKA (reference sequence). With V trimmed by 0 bases and J by 6 bases, 11 bases remained unmatched. CDR3 bases read: TGCAGTGCTAGAGAGGTTGGGTTCGGGACTACAAACATT. This sequence encodes CSAREVGFGTTNI. The full CDR3 reads CSAREVGFGTTNIQYF.